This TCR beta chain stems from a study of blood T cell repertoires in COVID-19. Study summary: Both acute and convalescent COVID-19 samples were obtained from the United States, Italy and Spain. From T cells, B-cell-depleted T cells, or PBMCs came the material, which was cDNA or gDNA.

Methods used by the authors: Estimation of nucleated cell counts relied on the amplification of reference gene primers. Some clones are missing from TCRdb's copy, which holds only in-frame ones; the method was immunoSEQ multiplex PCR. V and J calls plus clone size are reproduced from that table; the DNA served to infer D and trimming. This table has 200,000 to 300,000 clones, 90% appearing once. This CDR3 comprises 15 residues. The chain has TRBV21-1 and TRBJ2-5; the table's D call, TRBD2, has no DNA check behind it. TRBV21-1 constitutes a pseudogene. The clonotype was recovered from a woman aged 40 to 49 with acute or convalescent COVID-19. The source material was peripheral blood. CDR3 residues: CASSKALLSGKTQYF. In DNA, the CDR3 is TGTGCCAGCAGCAAAGCGCTTTTGTCCGGGAAGACCCAGTACTTC.